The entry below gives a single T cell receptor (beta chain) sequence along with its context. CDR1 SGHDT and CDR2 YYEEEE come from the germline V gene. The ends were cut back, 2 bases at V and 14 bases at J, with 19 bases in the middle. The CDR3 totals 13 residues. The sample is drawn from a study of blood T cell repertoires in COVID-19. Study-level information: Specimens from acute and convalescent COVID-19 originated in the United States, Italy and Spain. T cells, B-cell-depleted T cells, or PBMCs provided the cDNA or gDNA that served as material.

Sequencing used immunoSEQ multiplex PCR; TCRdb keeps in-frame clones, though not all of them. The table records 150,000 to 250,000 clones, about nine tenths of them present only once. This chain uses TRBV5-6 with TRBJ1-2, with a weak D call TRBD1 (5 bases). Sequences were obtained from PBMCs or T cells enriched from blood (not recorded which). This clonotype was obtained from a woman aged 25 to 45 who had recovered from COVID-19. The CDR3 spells CASSFEGDHSGTF. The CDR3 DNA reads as TGTGCCAGCAGCTTCGAAGGGGACCATAGCGGAACCTTC. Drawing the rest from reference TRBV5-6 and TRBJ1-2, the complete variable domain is DAGVTQSPTHLIKTRGQQVTLRCSPKSGHDTVSWYQQALGQGPQFIFQYYEEEERQRGNFPDRFSGHQFPNYSSELNVNALLLGDSALYLCASSFEGDHSGTFGSGTRLTVV.